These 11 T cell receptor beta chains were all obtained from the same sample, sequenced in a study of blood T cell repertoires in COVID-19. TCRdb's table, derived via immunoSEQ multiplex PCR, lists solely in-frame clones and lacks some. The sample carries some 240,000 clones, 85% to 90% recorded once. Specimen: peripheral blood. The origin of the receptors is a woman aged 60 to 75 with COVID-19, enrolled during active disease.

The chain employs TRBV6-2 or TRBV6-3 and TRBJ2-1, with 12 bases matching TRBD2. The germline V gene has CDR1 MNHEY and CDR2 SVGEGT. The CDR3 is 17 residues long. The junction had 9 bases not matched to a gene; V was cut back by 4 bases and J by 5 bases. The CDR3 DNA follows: TGTGCCAGCAGTTCGAGGGCTAGCGGGGGGGCCCACAATGAGCAGTTCTTC. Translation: CASSSRASGGAHNEQFF.

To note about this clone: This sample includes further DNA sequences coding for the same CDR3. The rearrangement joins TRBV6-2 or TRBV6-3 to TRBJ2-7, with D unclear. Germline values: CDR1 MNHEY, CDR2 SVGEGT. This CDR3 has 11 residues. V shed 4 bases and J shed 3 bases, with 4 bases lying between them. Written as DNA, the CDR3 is TGTGCCAGCAGTTCCCTCTACGAGCAGTACTTC. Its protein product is CASSSLYEQYF.

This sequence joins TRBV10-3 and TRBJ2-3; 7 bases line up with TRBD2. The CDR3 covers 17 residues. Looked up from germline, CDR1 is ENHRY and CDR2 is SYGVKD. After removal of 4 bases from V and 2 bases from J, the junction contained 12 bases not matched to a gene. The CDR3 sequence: CAISARPQRGPTDTQYF. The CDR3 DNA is TGTGCCATCAGTGCCCGTCCACAGCGGGGACCCACAGATACGCAGTATTTT.

CDR3 residues: CASSPPNSSGNTIYF. In DNA, the CDR3 is TGTGCCAGCTCACCACCAAACAGCTCTGGAAACACCATATATTTT. The genes are TRBV18 and TRBJ1-3; no reliable D call. The V and J ends lost 0 bases and 0 bases respectively, with 6 bases between them. The germline CDR1 and CDR2 sequences are KGHSH and LQKENI. The CDR3 is 15 amino acids.

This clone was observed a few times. The CDR3 here is CASNTGGRRNEKLFF. As DNA, the CDR3 is TGTGCCAGCAACACCGGAGGAAGAAGGAATGAAAAACTGTTTTTT. V gene TRBV6-5 combines with J gene TRBJ1-4; D is unclear. The CDR3 loop spans 15 amino acids. V lost 7 bases and J lost 5, with 17 bases in between. The V gene's germline CDR1 is MNHEY and CDR2 SVGAGI.

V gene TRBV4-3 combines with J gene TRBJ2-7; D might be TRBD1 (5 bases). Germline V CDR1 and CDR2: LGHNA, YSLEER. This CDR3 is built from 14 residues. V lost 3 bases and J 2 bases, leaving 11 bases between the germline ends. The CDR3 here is CASSHDRNTYEQYF. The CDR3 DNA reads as TGCGCCAGCAGCCACGACAGAAATACCTACGAGCAGTACTTC.

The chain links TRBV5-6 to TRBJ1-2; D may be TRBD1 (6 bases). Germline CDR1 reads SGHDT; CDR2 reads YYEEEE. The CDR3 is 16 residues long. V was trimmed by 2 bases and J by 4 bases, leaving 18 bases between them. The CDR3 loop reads CASSFYRQDKTYGYTF. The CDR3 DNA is TGTGCCAGCAGCTTTTACCGACAGGACAAAACCTATGGCTACACCTTC.

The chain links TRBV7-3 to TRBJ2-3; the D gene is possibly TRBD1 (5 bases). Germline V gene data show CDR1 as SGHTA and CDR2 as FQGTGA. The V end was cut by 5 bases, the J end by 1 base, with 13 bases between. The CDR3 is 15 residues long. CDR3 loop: CASSRGHAGTDTQYF. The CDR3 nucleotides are TGTGCCAGCAGCCGAGGACATGCTGGCACAGATACGCAGTATTTT.

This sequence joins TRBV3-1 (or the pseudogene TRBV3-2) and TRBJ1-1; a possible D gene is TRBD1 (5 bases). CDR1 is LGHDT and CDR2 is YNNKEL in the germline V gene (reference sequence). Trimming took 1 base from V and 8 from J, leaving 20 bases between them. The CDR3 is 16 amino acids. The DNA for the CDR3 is TGTGCCAGCAGCCAAGTAAGACCGGGGGGAGAGACGGAAGCTTTCTTT. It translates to CASSQVRPGGETEAFF.

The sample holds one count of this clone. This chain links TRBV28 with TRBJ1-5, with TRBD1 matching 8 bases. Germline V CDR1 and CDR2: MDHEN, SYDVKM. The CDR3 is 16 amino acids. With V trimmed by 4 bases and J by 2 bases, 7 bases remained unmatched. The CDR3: CASSSGSGQGNQPQHF. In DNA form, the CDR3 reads TGTGCCAGCAGTTCCGGGTCGGGACAGGGCAATCAGCCCCAGCATTTT.

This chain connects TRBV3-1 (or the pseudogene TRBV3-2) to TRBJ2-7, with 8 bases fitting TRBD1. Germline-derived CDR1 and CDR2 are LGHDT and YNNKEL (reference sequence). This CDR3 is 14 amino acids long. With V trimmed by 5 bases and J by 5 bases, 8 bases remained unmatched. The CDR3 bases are TGTGCCAGCAGCTCCTCGACAGGGGCGAACGAGCAGTACTTC. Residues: CASSSSTGANEQYF.